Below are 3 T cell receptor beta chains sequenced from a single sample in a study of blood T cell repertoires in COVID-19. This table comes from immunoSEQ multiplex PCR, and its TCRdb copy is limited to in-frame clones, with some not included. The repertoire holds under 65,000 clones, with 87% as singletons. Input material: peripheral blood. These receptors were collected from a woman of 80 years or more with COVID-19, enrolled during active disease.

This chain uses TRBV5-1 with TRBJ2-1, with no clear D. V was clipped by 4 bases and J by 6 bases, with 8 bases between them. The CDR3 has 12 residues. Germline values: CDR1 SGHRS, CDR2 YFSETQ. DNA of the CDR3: TGCGCCAGCAGCCAGGCCTTCAATGAGCAGTTCTTC. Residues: CASSQAFNEQFF. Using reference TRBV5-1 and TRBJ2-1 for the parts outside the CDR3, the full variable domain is KAGVTQTPRYLIKTRGQQVTLSCSPISGHRSVSWYQQTPGQGLQFLFEYFSETQRNKGNFPGRFSGRQFSNSRSEMNVSTLELGDSALYLCASSQAFNEQFFGPGTRLTVL.

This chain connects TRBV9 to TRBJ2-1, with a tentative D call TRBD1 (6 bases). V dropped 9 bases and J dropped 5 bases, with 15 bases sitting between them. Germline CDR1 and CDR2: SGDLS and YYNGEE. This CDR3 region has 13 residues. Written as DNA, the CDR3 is TGTGCCACCTCAGGGGAAAGCGACAATGAGCAGTTCTTC. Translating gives CATSGESDNEQFF.

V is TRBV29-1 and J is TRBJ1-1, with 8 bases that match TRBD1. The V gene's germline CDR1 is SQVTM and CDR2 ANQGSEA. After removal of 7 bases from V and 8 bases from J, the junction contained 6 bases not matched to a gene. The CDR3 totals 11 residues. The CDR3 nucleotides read TGCAGCGCCTCTGGACAGGGAGAAGCTTTCTTT. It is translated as CSASGQGEAFF. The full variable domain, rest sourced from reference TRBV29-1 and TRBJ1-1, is SAVISQKPSRDICQRGTSLTIQCQVDSQVTMMFWYRQQPGQSLTLIATANQGSEATYESGFVIDKFPISRPNLTFSTLTVSNMSPEDSSIYLCSASGQGEAFFGQGTRLTVV.